The clone carrying this TCR beta chain was counted many times. The target antigen is unknown. This entry comes from a study of CD8+CD57+ T cells in acquired aplastic anemia. Trimming took off 4 bases at V and 9 bases at J, with 7 bases between the two ends. The CDR3 spans 11 residues. Points from the study as a whole: Patients and controls turned out to have approximately 29 CD8+ CDR3 sequences in common. In CD8+ cells, Simpson's diversity showed no significant difference between patients and controls.

Both TCR beta VDJ combination and CDR3 sequence profiling were carried out. Genomic DNA was the template for this profiling. TCRdb reprocessed the reads via MiXCR and lists one record per CDR3 protein. The table lists 180,000 or so distinct CDR3 sequences, approximately 45% of them singletons. The receptor's source is a human donor in good health. Sequencing input: sorted CD4+, CD8+, or CD8+CD57+ T cells (not recorded which) from PBMCs. The rearrangement joins TRBV12-3 or TRBV12-4 to TRBJ2-1, with D uncertain. CDR3 coding DNA: TGTGCCAGCAGTTCCCTTGGTGAGCAGTTCTTC. Its protein is CASSSLGEQFF.